The T cell receptor (beta chain) under discussion was sequenced for a study of CD8 T cells in Susac syndrome. With random hexamers, roughly 0.45 to 1 ug RNA was reverse transcribed. A single record per CDR3 protein comes from TCRdb applying MiXCR to the immunoSEQ multiplex PCR reads. Here the sample spans approximately 190,000 distinct CDR3 sequences, around 93% being singletons. The V gene lost 1 base and the J gene lost 1 base, with 16 bases spanning the gap. This CDR3 region has 17 residues. Germline lookup yields CDR1 KGHSH and CDR2 LQKENI. The patients with Susac syndrome were individuals who fulfilled the recently defined diagnostic criteria for disease that was either definite or probable.

The origin of this receptor is a human donor with Susac syndrome. This rearrangement joins TRBV18 to TRBJ1-1; D remains unclear. The specimen was CD8+ T cells from PBMCs. In DNA form, the CDR3 reads TGTGCCAGCTCACCACAGTACGGGGTGCGGACGAACACTGAAGCTTTCTTT. Translation gives CASSPQYGVRTNTEAFF.